This T cell receptor (beta chain) was sequenced during a study of control samples from healthy donors and cancer patients. TCRdb's copy holds only in-frame clones and misses some; the assay was immunoSEQ multiplex PCR. The table lists approximately 98,000 clones, 70% to 85% of them singletons, with 6% to 8% in the top ten. CDR1 and CDR2 (germline): LGHNA, YNFKEQ. The CDR3 is made up of 13 amino acids. The germline V and J ends were trimmed by 0 bases and 2 bases, with 5 bases remaining between them. The TCR was taken from a man between 18 and 29 years old in good health. V is TRBV4-2 and J is TRBJ2-7; the D is unclear. The source material was blood. CDR3 DNA sequence: TGTGCCAGCAGCCAAGATAAAGCCTACGAGCAGTACTTC. It translates to CASSQDKAYEQYF.